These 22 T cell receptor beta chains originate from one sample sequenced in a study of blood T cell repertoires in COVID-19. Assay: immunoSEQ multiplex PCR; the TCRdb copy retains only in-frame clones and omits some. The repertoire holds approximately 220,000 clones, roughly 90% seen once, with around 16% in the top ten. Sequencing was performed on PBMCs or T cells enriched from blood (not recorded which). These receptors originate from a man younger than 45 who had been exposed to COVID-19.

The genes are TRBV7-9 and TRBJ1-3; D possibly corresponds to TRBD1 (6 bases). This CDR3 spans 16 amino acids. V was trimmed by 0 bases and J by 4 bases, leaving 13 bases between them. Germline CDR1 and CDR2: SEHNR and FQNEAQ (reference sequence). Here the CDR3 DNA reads TGTGCCAGCAGCTTAGCGGGAGCAGGGGCCGGAAACACCATATATTTT. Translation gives CASSLAGAGAGNTIYF. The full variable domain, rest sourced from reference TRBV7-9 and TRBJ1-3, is DTGVSQNPRHKITKRGQNVTFRCDPISEHNRLYWYRQTLGQGPEFLTYFQNEAQLEKSRLLSDRFSAERPKGSFSTLEIQRTEQGDSAMYLCASSLAGAGAGNTIYFGEGSWLTVV.

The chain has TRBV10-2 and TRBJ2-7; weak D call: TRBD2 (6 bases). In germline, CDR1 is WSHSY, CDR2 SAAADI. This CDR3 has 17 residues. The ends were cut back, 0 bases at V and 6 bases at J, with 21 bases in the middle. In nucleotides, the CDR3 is TGCGCCAGCAGTGAGTCGGGGCGGGGTCTAGCTTCCGGCGAGCAGTACTTC. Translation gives CASSESGRGLASGEQYF.

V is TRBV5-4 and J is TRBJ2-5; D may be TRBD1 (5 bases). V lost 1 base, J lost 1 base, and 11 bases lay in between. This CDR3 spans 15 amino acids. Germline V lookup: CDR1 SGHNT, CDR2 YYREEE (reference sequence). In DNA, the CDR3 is TGTGCCAGCAGCTTGAAGGGGCTTGGCCAAGAGACCCAGTACTTC. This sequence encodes CASSLKGLGQETQYF.

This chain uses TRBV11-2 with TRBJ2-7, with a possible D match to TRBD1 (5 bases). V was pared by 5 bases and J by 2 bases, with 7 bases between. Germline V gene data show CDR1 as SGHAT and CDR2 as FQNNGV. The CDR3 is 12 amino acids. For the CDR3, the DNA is TGTGCCAGCAGCCCAGGGCCCTACGAGCAGTACTTC. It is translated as CASSPGPYEQYF. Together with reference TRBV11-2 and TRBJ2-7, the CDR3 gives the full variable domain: EAGVAQSPRYKIIEKRQSVAFWCNPISGHATLYWYQQILGQGPKLLIQFQNNGVVDDSQLPKDRFSAERLKGVDSTLKIQPAKLEDSAVYLCASSPGPYEQYFGPGTRLTVT.

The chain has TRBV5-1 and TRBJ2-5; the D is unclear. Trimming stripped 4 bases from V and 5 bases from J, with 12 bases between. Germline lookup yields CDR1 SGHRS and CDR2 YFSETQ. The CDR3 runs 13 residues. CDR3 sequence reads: CASSPEAAETQYF. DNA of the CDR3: TGCGCCAGCAGCCCCGAGGCGGCGGAGACCCAGTACTTC.

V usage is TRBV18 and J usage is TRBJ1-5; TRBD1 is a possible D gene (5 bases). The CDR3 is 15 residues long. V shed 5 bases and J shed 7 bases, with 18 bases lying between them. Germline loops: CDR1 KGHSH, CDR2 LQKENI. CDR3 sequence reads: CASSGGGVGVQPQHF. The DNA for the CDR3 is TGTGCCAGCTCAGGAGGAGGGGTCGGTGTACAGCCCCAGCATTTT. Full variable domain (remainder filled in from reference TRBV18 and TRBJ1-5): NAGVMQNPRHLVRRRGQEARLRCSPMKGHSHVYWYRQLPEEGLKFMVYLQKENIIDESGMPKERFSAEFPKEGPSILRIQQVVRGDSAAYFCASSGGGVGVQPQHFGDGTRLSIL.

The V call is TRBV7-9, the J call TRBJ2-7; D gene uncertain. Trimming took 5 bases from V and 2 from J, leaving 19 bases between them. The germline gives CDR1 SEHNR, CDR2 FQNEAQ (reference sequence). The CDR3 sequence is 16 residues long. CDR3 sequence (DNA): TGTGCCAGCAGCCTTCCGCCCCGAGGCACTACCTACGAGCAGTACTTC. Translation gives CASSLPPRGTTYEQYF.

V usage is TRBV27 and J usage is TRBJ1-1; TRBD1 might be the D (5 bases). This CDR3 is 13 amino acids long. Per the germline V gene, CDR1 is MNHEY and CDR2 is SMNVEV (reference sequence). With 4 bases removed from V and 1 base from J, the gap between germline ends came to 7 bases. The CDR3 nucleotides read TGTGCCAGCAGTTGGGGGGAGAACACTGAAGCTTTCTTT. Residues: CASSWGENTEAFF.

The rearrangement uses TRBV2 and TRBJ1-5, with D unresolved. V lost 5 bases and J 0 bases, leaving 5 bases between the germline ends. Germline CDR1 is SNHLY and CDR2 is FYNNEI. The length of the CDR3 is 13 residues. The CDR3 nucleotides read TGTGCCAGCAGTCTAATTAGCAATCAGCCCCAGCATTTT. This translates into CASSLISNQPQHF.

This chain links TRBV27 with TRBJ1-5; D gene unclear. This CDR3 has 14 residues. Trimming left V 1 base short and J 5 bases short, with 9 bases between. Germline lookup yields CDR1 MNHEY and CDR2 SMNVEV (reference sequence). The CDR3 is CASSLLGRDQPQHF. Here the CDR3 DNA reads TGTGCCAGCAGTTTATTGGGGAGGGATCAGCCCCAGCATTTT.

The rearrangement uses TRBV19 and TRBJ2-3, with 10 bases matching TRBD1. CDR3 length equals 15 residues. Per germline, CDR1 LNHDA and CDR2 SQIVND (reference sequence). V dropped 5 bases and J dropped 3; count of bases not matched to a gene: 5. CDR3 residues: CASSPRTGGTDTQYF. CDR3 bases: TGTGCCAGTAGTCCCCGGACAGGGGGGACAGATACGCAGTATTTT.

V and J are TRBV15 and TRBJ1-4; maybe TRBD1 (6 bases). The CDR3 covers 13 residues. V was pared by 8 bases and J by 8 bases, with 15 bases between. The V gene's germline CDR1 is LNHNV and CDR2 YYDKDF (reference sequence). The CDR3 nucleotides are TGTGCCACCCCCGGGGGGCAAAAGGAAAAACTGTTTTTT. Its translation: CATPGGQKEKLFF.

Here the CDR3 DNA reads TGTGCCAGCAGCCCCTATTTTAGCGGGGACCTAAGCACAGATACGCAGTATTTT. This gives the protein CASSPYFSGDLSTDTQYF. The chain has TRBV7-8 and TRBJ2-3; 8 nucleotides match TRBD2. The length of the CDR3 is 18 residues. Germline assignment: CDR1 SGHVS and CDR2 FQNEAQ. The J segment lost 0 bases and the V segment lost 5 bases, leaving 13 bases of the junction unmatched.

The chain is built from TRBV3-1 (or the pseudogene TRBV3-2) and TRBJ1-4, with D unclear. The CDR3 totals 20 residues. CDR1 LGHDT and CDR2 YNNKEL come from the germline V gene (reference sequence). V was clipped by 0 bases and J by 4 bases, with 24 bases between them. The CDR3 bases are TGTGCCAGCAGCCAAGAGCCAGTGACTTTGTCCCGGGGTTTTAATGAAAAACTGTTTTTT. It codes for CASSQEPVTLSRGFNEKLFF.

CDR3 loop: CASSLESRDRVFQFF. CDR3 DNA sequence: TGTGCCAGCAGTCTTGAGTCCCGGGACAGGGTTTTCCAGTTCTTC. The rearrangement joins TRBV6-5 to TRBJ2-1; 9 nucleotides align to TRBD1. This CDR3 has 15 amino acids. Trimming cost V 5 bases and J 13 bases; bases outside gene matches: 15. Per the germline V gene, CDR1 is MNHEY and CDR2 is SVGAGI.

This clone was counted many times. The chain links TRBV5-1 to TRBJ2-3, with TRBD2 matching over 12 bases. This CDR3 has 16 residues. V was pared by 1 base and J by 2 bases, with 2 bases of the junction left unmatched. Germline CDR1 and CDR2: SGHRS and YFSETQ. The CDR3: CASSLTSGGTTDTQYF. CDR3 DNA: TGCGCCAGCAGCTTGACTAGCGGGGGGACCACAGATACGCAGTATTTT.

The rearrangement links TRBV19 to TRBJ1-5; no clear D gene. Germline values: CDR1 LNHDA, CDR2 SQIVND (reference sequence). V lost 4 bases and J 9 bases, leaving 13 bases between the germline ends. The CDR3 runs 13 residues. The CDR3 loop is CASSTVSRGPQHF. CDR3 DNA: TGTGCCAGTAGTACGGTGTCACGGGGGCCCCAGCATTTT.

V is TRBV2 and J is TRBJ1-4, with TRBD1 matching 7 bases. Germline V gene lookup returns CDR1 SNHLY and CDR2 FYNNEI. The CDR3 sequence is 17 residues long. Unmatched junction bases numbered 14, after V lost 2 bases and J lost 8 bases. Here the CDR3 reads CASSETGTDRVGEKLFF. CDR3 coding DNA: TGTGCCAGCAGTGAAACGGGTACCGACAGGGTTGGCGAAAAACTGTTTTTT.

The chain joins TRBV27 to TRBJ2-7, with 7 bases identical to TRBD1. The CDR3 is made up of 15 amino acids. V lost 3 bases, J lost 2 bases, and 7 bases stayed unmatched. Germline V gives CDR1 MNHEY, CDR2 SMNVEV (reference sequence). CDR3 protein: CASSFTDRRTYEQYF. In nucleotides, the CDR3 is TGTGCCAGCAGTTTCACGGACAGGCGAACCTACGAGCAGTACTTC.

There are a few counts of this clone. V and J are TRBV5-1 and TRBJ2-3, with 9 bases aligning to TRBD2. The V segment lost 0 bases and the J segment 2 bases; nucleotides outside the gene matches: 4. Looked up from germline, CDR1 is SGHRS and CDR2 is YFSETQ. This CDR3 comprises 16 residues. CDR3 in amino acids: CASSLASGANTDTQYF. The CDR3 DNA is TGCGCCAGCAGCTTGGCTAGCGGGGCCAACACAGATACGCAGTATTTT. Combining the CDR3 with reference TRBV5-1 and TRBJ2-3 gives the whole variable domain KAGVTQTPRYLIKTRGQQVTLSCSPISGHRSVSWYQQTPGQGLQFLFEYFSETQRNKGNFPGRFSGRQFSNSRSEMNVSTLELGDSALYLCASSLASGANTDTQYFGPGTRLTVL.

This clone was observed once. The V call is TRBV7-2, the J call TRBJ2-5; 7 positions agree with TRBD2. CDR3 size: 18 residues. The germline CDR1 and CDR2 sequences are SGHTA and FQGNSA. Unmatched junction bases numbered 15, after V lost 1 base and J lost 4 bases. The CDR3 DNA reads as TGTGCCAGCAGCTTAGTCGGCCATCCCGGGACTAACGCAGAGACCCAGTACTTC. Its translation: CASSLVGHPGTNAETQYF.

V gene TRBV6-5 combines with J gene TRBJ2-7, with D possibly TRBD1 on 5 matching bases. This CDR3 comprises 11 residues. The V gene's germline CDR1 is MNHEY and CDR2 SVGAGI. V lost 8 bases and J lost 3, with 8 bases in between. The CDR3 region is CASAQGYEQYF. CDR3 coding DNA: TGTGCCAGCGCCCAGGGCTACGAGCAGTACTTC.